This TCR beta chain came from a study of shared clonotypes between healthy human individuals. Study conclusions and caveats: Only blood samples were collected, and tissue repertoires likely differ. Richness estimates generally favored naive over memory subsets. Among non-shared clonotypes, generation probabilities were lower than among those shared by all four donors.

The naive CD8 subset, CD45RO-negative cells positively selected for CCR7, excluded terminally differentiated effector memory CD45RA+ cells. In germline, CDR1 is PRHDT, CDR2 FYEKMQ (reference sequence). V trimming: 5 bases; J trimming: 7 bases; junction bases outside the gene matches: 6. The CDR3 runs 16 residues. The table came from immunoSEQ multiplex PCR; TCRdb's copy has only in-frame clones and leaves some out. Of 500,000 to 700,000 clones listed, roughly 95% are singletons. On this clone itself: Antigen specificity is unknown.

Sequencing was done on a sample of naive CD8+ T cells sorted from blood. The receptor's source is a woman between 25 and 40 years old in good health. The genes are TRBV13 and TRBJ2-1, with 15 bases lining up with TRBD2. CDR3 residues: CASSPRGTSGRNEQFF. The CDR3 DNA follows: TGTGCCAGCAGCCCGAGGGGGACTAGCGGGAGGAATGAGCAGTTCTTC.